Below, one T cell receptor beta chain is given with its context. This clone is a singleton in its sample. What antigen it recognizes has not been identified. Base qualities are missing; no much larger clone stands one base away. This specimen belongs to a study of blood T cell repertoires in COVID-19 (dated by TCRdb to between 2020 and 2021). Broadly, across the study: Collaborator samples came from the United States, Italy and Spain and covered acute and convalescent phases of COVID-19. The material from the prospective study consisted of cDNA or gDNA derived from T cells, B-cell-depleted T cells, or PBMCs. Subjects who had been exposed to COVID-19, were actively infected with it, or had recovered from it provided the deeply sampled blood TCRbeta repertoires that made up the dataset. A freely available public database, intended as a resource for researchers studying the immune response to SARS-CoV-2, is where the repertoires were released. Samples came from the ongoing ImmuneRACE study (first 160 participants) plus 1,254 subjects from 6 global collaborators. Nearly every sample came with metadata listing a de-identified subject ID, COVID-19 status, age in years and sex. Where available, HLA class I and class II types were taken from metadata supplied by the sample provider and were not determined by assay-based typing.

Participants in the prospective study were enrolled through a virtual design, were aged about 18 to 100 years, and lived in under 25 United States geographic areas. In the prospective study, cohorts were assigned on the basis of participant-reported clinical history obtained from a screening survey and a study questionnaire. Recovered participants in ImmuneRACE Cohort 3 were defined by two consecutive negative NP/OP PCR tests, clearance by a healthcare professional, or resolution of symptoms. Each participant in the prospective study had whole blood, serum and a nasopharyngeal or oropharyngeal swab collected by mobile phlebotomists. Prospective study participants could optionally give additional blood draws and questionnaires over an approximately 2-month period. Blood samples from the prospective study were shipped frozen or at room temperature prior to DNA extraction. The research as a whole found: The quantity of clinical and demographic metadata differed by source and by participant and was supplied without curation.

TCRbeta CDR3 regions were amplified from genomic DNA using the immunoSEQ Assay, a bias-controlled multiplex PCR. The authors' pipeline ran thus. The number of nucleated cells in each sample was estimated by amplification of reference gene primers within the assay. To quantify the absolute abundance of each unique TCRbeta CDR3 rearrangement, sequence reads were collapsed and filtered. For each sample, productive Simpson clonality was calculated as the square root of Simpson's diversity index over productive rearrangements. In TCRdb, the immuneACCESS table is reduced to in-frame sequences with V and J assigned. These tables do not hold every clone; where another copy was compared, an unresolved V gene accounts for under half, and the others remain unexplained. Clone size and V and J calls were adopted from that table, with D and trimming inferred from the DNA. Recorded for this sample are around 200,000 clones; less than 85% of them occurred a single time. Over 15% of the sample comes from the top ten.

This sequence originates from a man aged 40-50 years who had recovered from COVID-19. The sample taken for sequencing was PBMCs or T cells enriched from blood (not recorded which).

The DNA sequence is as follows: TGTGCCAGCAGCTTATTGGGCAGGGTGGCGGAGACCCAGTACTTC. This yields the protein CASSLLGRVAETQYF. The V gene is TRBV7-2 and the J gene is TRBJ2-5; TRBD1 is a possible D gene, resting on 5 matching bases. CDR3 length: 15 amino acids, cysteine to phenylalanine. The only DNA kept is the CDR3, 45 bases in frame from the first base. The germline V gene encodes CDR1 SGHTA and CDR2 FQGNSA. V was cut back by 2 bases and J by 5 bases, leaving a gap of 15 bases between them.